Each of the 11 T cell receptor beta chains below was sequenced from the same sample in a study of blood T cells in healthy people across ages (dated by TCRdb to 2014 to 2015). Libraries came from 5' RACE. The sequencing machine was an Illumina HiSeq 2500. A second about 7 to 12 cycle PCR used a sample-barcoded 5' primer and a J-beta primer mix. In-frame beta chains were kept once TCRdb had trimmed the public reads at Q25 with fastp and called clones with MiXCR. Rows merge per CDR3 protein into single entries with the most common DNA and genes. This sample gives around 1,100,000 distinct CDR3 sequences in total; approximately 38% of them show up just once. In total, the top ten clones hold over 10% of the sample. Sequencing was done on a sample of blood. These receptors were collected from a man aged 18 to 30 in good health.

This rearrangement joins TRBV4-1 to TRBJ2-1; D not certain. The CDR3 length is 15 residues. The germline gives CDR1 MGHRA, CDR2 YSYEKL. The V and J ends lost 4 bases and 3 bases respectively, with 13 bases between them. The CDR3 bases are TGCGCCAGCAGCCCGAGGATGGTGCGCTACAATGAGCAGTTCTTC. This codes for CASSPRMVRYNEQFF.

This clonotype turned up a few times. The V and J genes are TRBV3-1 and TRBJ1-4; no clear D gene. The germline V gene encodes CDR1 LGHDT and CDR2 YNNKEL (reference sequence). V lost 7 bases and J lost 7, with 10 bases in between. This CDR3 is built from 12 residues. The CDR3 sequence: CASTRIGEKLFF. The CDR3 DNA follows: TGTGCCAGCACTCGCATAGGTGAAAAACTGTTTTTT.

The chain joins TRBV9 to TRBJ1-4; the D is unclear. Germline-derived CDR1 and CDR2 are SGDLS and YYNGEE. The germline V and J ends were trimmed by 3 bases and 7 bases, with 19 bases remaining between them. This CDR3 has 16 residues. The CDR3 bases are TGTGCCAGCAGCGCCGGATTGACGGCCCCTAGTGAAAAACTGTTTTTT. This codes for CASSAGLTAPSEKLFF.

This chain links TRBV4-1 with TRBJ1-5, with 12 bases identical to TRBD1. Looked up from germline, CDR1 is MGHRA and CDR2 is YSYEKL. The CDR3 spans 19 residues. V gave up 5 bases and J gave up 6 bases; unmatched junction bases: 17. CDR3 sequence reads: CASSADIRDRGRSGQPQHF. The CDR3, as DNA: TGCGCCAGCAGCGCTGACATCCGGGACAGGGGGCGTTCAGGTCAGCCCCAGCATTTT.

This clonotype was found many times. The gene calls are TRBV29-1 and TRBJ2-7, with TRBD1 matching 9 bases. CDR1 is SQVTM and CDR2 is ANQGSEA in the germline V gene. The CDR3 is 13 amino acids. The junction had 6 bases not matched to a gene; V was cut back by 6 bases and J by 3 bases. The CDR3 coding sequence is TGCAGCGTCGTGACAGGGGGTAACTACGAGCAGTACTTC. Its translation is CSVVTGGNYEQYF.

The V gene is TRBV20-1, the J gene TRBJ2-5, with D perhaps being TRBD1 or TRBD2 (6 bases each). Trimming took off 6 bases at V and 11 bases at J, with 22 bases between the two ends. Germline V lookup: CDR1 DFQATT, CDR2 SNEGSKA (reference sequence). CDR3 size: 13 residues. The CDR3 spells CSARGGYGNEQYF. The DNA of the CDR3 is TGCAGTGCACGAGGGGGGTACGGGAATGAGCAGTACTTC.

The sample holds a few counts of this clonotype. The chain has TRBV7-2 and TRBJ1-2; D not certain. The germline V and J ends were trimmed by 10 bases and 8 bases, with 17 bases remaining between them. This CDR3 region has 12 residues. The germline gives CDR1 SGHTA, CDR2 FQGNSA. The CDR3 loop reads CATRTLSCGYTF. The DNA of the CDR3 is TGTGCCACCAGGACCTTATCCTGCGGCTACACCTTC.

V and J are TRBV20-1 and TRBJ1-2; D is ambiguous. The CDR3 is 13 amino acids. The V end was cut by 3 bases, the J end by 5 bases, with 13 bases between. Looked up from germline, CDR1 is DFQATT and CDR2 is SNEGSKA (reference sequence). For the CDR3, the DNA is TGCAGTGCTAGTAGCCGGGAAACATATGGCTACACCTTC. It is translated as CSASSRETYGYTF.

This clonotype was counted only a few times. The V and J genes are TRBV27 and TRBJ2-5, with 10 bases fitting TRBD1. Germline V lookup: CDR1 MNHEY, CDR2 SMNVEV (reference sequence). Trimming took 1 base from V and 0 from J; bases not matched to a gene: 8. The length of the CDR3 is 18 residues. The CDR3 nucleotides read TGTGCCAGCAGTTTATTGGGACAGGGGAGGGTCAACCAAGAGACCCAGTACTTC. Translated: CASSLLGQGRVNQETQYF.

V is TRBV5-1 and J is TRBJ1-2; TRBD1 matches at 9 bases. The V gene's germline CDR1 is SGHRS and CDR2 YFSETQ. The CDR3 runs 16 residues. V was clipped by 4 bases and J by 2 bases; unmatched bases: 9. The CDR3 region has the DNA TGCGCCAGCAGCGCCGACCCGGGACAGGGCAACTATGGCTACACCTTC. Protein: CASSADPGQGNYGYTF.

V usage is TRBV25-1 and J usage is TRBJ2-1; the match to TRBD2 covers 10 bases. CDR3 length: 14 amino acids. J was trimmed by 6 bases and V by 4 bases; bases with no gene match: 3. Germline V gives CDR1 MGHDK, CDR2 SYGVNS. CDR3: CASSGAGGFNEQFF. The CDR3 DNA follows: TGTGCCAGCAGTGGAGCGGGGGGGTTCAATGAGCAGTTCTTC.